Below are 27 T cell receptor beta chains sequenced from a single sample in a study of Ad26.COV2.S vaccination and SARS-CoV-2 variants. Generated by immunoSEQ multiplex PCR, the TCRdb table keeps only in-frame clones and is missing some. The repertoire holds approximately 340,000 clones, with 92% as singletons. The sequenced sample was peripheral blood, obtained after recovery from COVID-19. The receptors were sampled from a human donor who had recovered from COVID-19.

This clone has only one observation. The genes are TRBV18 and TRBJ2-3; the match to TRBD2 covers 9 bases. This CDR3 is built from 16 residues. Germline CDR1 reads KGHSH; CDR2 reads LQKENI. The V gene end was trimmed by 0 bases and the J gene end by 7 bases; junction bases not matched to a gene: 8. CDR3 DNA sequence: TGTGCCAGCTCACCACCGAAGGCGGGGGGGCGGTATACGCAGTATTTT. It translates to CASSPPKAGGRYTQYF.

The chain is built from TRBV14 and TRBJ1-6; D unclear. V lost 3 bases, J lost 5 bases, and 5 bases lay in between. The CDR3 spans 13 residues. Germline V gene sequence: CDR1 SGHDN, CDR2 FVKESK. CDR3 bases: TGTGCCAGCAGCCAGCAGGATAATTCACCCCTCCACTTT. The encoded protein is CASSQQDNSPLHF.

V gene TRBV4-1 combines with J gene TRBJ1-4, with D perhaps TRBD1 (6 bases). In germline, CDR1 is MGHRA, CDR2 YSYEKL. The V end lost 4 bases, the J end lost 2 bases, and 11 bases lay between the germline ends. The CDR3 runs to 15 residues. CDR3 in amino acids: CASSPYRATNEKLFF. CDR3 in DNA: TGCGCCAGCAGCCCCTACAGGGCCACTAATGAAAAACTGTTTTTT.

This clone was counted a single time. This chain links TRBV5-1 with TRBJ1-1; no clear D gene. Trimming removed 0 bases from V and 5 bases from J, with 11 bases in between. This CDR3 region has 14 residues. Germline V gene sequence: CDR1 SGHRS, CDR2 YFSETQ. CDR3 coding DNA: TGCGCCAGCAGCTTGGAGAGTGGTTTGACTGAAGCTTTCTTT. Translation: CASSLESGLTEAFF.

The genes are TRBV6-2 or TRBV6-3 and TRBJ1-2, with D tentatively TRBD1 (6 bases). Germline V gene data show CDR1 as MNHEY and CDR2 as SVGEGT. The V end lost 0 bases, the J end lost 5 bases, and 25 bases lay between the germline ends. This CDR3 is built from 19 residues. CDR3 nucleotides: TGTGCCAGCAGTTACTCTCGTACGCTGATGAGGGGGAAGTGGTATGGCTACACCTTC. Translated: CASSYSRTLMRGKWYGYTF.

The V call is TRBV27, the J call TRBJ1-2; 7 nucleotides match TRBD1. J lost 8 bases, V lost 5 bases, and 8 bases had no gene match. In germline, CDR1 is MNHEY, CDR2 SMNVEV (reference sequence). This CDR3 spans 13 amino acids. The CDR3 DNA sequence: TGTGCCAGCAGTACCGGGACAGCGGAGGGCTACACCTTC. It yields the protein CASSTGTAEGYTF.

The DNA of the CDR3 is TGTGCCAGCAGCTTAGCACGGGCGTCGGGGCACACAGATACGCAGTATTTT. Amino acids: CASSLARASGHTDTQYF. The V call is TRBV7-6, the J call TRBJ2-3; D is perhaps TRBD1 or TRBD2 (5 bases each). Germline assignment: CDR1 SGHVS and CDR2 FNYEAQ. The CDR3 loop spans 17 amino acids. The V gene lost 0 bases and the J gene lost 2 bases, with 15 bases spanning the gap.

The gene calls are TRBV6-5 and TRBJ2-1; either TRBD1 or TRBD2 may supply D (5 bases each). CDR3 length equals 16 residues. V was cut by 4 bases and J by 3 bases, with 16 bases left in between. In germline, CDR1 is MNHEY, CDR2 SVGAGI. This CDR3 reads CASSFRDGTFYNEQFF. Here the CDR3 DNA reads TGTGCCAGCAGTTTCCGGGACGGGACCTTCTACAATGAGCAGTTCTTC.

The rearrangement joins TRBV7-8 to TRBJ2-5; 10 nucleotides align to TRBD2. The CDR3 totals 20 residues. CDR1 and CDR2 (germline): SGHVS, FQNEAQ. Trimming at V came to 5 bases and at J to 2 bases, leaving 20 bases not matched to a gene. CDR3 nucleotides: TGTGCCAGCAGCGCGGACCAGCGGTTTGGGACTAGCGCAACACAAGAGACCCAGTACTTC. As protein: CASSADQRFGTSATQETQYF.

The chain links TRBV2 to TRBJ2-2, with TRBD1 as a possible D gene (5 bases). This CDR3 has 14 amino acids. Germline loops: CDR1 SNHLY, CDR2 FYNNEI. V lost 7 bases and J 6 bases, leaving 15 bases between the germline ends. In DNA form, the CDR3 reads TGTGCCAGCACCAGGGTTGTGTCGGCCGGGGAGCTGTTTTTT. Translated, it gives CASTRVVSAGELFF.

The CDR3 DNA sequence: TGCGCCAGCAGCCAGCCCGGGACAGGGGGCGAGGGGTATGGCTACACCTTC. It yields the protein CASSQPGTGGEGYGYTF. The chain carries TRBV4-1 and TRBJ1-2; 12 bases line up with TRBD1. V was clipped by 3 bases and J by 5 bases; unmatched bases: 10. This CDR3 comprises 17 residues. Germline V CDR1 and CDR2: MGHRA, YSYEKL.

CDR3 loop: CASSLTSPGGTGSPLHF. CDR3 DNA sequence: TGCGCCAGCAGCTTGACCTCGCCCGGGGGCACGGGTTCACCCCTCCACTTT. The V gene is TRBV5-1, the J gene TRBJ1-6, with D tentatively TRBD1 (6 bases). The ends were cut back, 1 base at V and 9 bases at J, with 20 bases in the middle. CDR1 SGHRS and CDR2 YFSETQ come from the germline V gene. The CDR3 spans 17 residues.

This chain connects TRBV5-1 to TRBJ1-6, with TRBD1 as a possible D gene (5 bases). The V gene's germline CDR1 is SGHRS and CDR2 YFSETQ. The CDR3 sequence is 14 residues long. V lost 4 bases to trimming and J lost 8 bases, with 13 bases between them. As DNA, the CDR3 is TGCGCCAGCAGCCAATCCACCAGGGATTCACCCCTCCACTTT. This sequence encodes CASSQSTRDSPLHF.

The chain carries TRBV5-5 and TRBJ2-3; D gene unclear. This CDR3 has 12 residues. V was clipped by 3 bases and J by 2 bases, with 4 bases between them. Germline lookup yields CDR1 SGHKS and CDR2 YYEKEE (reference sequence). CDR3 DNA: TGTGCCAGCAGCTACCCCACAGATACGCAGTATTTT. Translating it yields CASSYPTDTQYF.

The genes are TRBV6-5 and TRBJ2-2; D unclear. V was trimmed by 6 bases and J by 6 bases, leaving 14 bases between them. Germline V gives CDR1 MNHEY, CDR2 SVGAGI. CDR3 size: 14 residues. CDR3 protein: CASSQQDPSGELFF. The CDR3 coding sequence is TGTGCCAGCAGCCAGCAAGACCCGTCCGGGGAGCTGTTTTTT.

This clone was recorded only once. The rearrangement joins TRBV13 to TRBJ2-5, with TRBD2 matching over 8 bases. Per germline, CDR1 PRHDT and CDR2 FYEKMQ (reference sequence). The CDR3 covers 14 residues. After removal of 5 bases from V and 1 base from J, the junction contained 3 bases not matched to a gene. The CDR3: CASSAGTSQETQYF. CDR3 nucleotides: TGTGCCAGCAGCGCAGGGACTAGCCAAGAGACCCAGTACTTC. Variable domain in full (rest from reference TRBV13 and TRBJ2-5): AAGVIQSPRHLIKEKRETATLKCYPIPRHDTVYWYQQGPGQDPQFLISFYEKMQSDKGSIPDRFSAQQFSDYHSELNMSSLELGDSALYFCASSAGTSQETQYFGPGTRLLVL.

V usage is TRBV27 and J usage is TRBJ2-5; 9 positions match TRBD2. Germline V gene sequence: CDR1 MNHEY, CDR2 SMNVEV (reference sequence). V dropped 8 bases and J dropped 7; count of bases not matched to a gene: 14. This CDR3 is 15 amino acids long. CDR3 in DNA: TGTGCCAGCGGAACTAGCGGGCTCCGAGGGGGGACCCAGTACTTC. Translated: CASGTSGLRGGTQYF.

The chain links TRBV4-2 to TRBJ1-5; the match to TRBD1 covers 10 bases. This CDR3 contains 16 residues. Germline V gives CDR1 LGHNA, CDR2 YNFKEQ. With V trimmed by 1 base and J by 5 bases, 5 bases remained unmatched. The CDR3 DNA reads TGTGCCAGCAGCCAAGTGCAGGGACAGGGGCATCAGCCCCAGCATTTT. Protein: CASSQVQGQGHQPQHF.

The V gene is TRBV28, the J gene TRBJ2-1; no clear D. CDR1 is MDHEN, CDR2 SYDVKM, per germline. The V gene lost 2 bases and the J gene lost 7 bases, with 21 bases spanning the gap. This CDR3 region has 17 residues. The CDR3 DNA reads as TGTGCCAGCAGTTTACCCCTCCGGGTTACGACCTGGAATGAGCAGTTCTTC. It is translated as CASSLPLRVTTWNEQFF.

The V gene is TRBV19, the J gene TRBJ1-1; D gene uncertain. Germline CDR1 is LNHDA and CDR2 is SQIVND (reference sequence). This CDR3 has 13 residues. V gave up 6 bases and J gave up 0 bases, with 8 bases separating them. The CDR3 nucleotides read TGTGCCAGTAGCCGCCGGATGAACACTGAAGCTTTCTTT. This encodes CASSRRMNTEAFF.

This clone turned up a few times. The rearrangement uses TRBV6-6 and TRBJ1-2, with D unresolved. Germline-derived CDR1 and CDR2 are MNHNY and SVGAGI (reference sequence). V was clipped by 4 bases and J by 8 bases, with 8 bases between them. The CDR3 runs 11 residues. The CDR3 bases are TGTGCCAGCAGTTCCGAGGGAGGCTACACCTTC. Its translation: CASSSEGGYTF.

The chain uses TRBV7-8 and TRBJ1-2, with 9 nucleotides matching TRBD1. CDR3 size: 15 residues. Per germline, CDR1 SGHVS and CDR2 FQNEAQ. V gave up 5 bases and J gave up 8 bases; unmatched junction bases: 12. This CDR3 is CASSRDRVSPRGYTF. The CDR3 region has the DNA TGTGCCAGCAGCCGGGACAGGGTATCCCCGAGGGGCTACACCTTC. Looking up the rest from reference TRBV7-8 and TRBJ1-2 gives the full variable domain: GAGVSQSPRYKVAKRGQDVALRCDPISGHVSLFWYQQALGQGPEFLTYFQNEAQLDKSGLPSDRFFAERPEGSVSTLKIQRTQQEDSAVYLCASSRDRVSPRGYTFGSGTRLTVV.

This chain connects TRBV14 to TRBJ2-7; D is perhaps TRBD1 or TRBD2 (5 bases each). This CDR3 comprises 11 residues. Trimming stripped 4 bases from V and 4 bases from J, with 5 bases between. CDR1 is SGHDN, CDR2 FVKESK, per germline. CDR3 loop: CASSRGYEQYF. DNA of the CDR3: TGTGCCAGCAGCCGGGGGTACGAGCAGTACTTC.

This chain links TRBV6-2 or TRBV6-3 with TRBJ2-5, with 12 bases that match TRBD1. This CDR3 has 17 amino acids. Germline CDR1 MNHEY, CDR2 SVGEGT. V shed 0 bases and J 5 bases; nucleotides not matched to a gene: 7. The CDR3 loop is CASSYSPGTGGLETQYF. The CDR3 region has the DNA TGTGCCAGCAGTTACTCCCCCGGGACAGGGGGCCTGGAGACCCAGTACTTC.

The chain links TRBV10-2 to TRBJ1-1; a weak D match, TRBD1 (5 bases). The CDR3 is 10 residues long. Trimming shortened V by 8 bases and J by 5 bases, and 6 bases separated the two germline ends. Germline lookup yields CDR1 WSHSY and CDR2 SAAADI. As DNA, the CDR3 is TGCGCCAGCGGGGGGACTGAAGCTTTCTTT. It is translated as CASGGTEAFF.

This chain uses TRBV6-4 with TRBJ1-2, with 7 bases fitting TRBD1. The germline V gene encodes CDR1 MRHNA and CDR2 SNTAGT. The CDR3 has 16 amino acids. Trimming at V came to 6 bases and at J to 8 bases, leaving 18 bases not matched to a gene. CDR3 sequence (DNA): TGTGCCAGCAGCAGAAGTGACGCCGGACAGGAGAACGGCTACACCTTC. Its translation is CASSRSDAGQENGYTF.

The chain joins TRBV15 to TRBJ2-7; D gene ambiguous. Germline loops: CDR1 LNHNV, CDR2 YYDKDF (reference sequence). The V end lost 1 base, the J end lost 0 bases, and 10 bases lay between the germline ends. The CDR3 runs 15 residues. The CDR3: CATSRGVAASYEQYF. In DNA form, the CDR3 reads TGTGCCACCAGCAGAGGTGTAGCAGCCTCCTACGAGCAGTACTTC.